The next 19 T cell receptor beta chains were all read from a single sample in a study of blood T cell repertoires in COVID-19. TCRdb's table, derived via immunoSEQ multiplex PCR, lists solely in-frame clones and lacks some. The sample contains 250,000 to 400,000 clones, around 90% of which appear only once. Sequencing was performed on PBMCs or T cells enriched from blood (not recorded which). Receptors were obtained from a man aged 60 to 69 who had recovered from COVID-19.

This sequence joins TRBV19 and TRBJ2-7, with D unresolved. The CDR3 runs to 13 residues. V was trimmed by 5 bases and J by 4 bases, leaving 12 bases between them. Germline lookup yields CDR1 LNHDA and CDR2 SQIVND (reference sequence). CDR3 sequence (DNA): TGTGCCAGTAGTTCGAATAGCAGATACGAGCAGTACTTC. Translated: CASSSNSRYEQYF. The entire variable domain, with the rest obtained from reference TRBV19 and TRBJ2-7, is as follows: DGGITQSPKYLFRKEGQNVTLSCEQNLNHDAMYWYRQDPGQGLRLIYYSQIVNDFQKGDIAEGYSVSREKKESFPLTVTSAQKNPTAFYLCASSSNSRYEQYFGPGTRLTVT.

This sequence joins TRBV19 and TRBJ1-4; possibly TRBD1 for D (6 bases). The CDR3 spans 18 residues. Germline V gene lookup returns CDR1 LNHDA and CDR2 SQIVND (reference sequence). Trimming shortened V by 5 bases and J by 10 bases, and 29 bases separated the two germline ends. The CDR3, as DNA: TGTGCCAGTAGTGACTCCGGGACACGGGTATCCGCAACCGGAAAACTGTTTTTT. It is translated as CASSDSGTRVSATGKLFF.

The rearrangement uses TRBV4-1 and TRBJ1-4, with a possible D match to TRBD1 (5 bases). The CDR3 length is 16 residues. V lost 3 bases to trimming and J lost 7 bases, with 18 bases between them. Germline values: CDR1 MGHRA, CDR2 YSYEKL. The CDR3 protein is CASSHKMEGLGEKLFF. CDR3 nucleotide sequence: TGCGCCAGCAGCCATAAGATGGAGGGGCTGGGTGAAAAACTGTTTTTT.

This chain links TRBV23-1 with TRBJ1-1; a weak D match, TRBD1 (6 bases). TRBV23-1 is an ORF for which the function is uncertain. The CDR3 covers 15 residues. Trimming shortened V by 2 bases and J by 10 bases, and 20 bases separated the two germline ends. CDR3 residues: CASSQTYIRGFGAFF. The DNA for the CDR3 is TGCGCCAGCAGTCAAACCTATATAAGGGGGTTTGGAGCTTTCTTT.

The V call is TRBV18, the J call TRBJ1-2; D gene uncertain. The CDR3 loop spans 15 amino acids. The V gene's germline CDR1 is KGHSH and CDR2 LQKENI. Trimming cost V 2 bases and J 0 bases, with 10 bases left between them. This chain's CDR3 is CASSPIAEANYGYTF. The CDR3 bases are TGTGCCAGCTCACCAATCGCAGAAGCTAACTATGGCTACACCTTC.

CDR3 residues: CASTKDRGAFGYTF. The CDR3 coding sequence is TGTGCCAGCACCAAAGACAGGGGTGCTTTTGGCTACACCTTC. The chain recombines TRBV6-1 with TRBJ1-2; 8 nucleotides line up with TRBD1. The trim removed 7 bases at V and 7 bases at J, leaving 11 bases unmatched. The germline CDR1 and CDR2 sequences are MNHNS and SASEGT. CDR3 length equals 14 residues.

The genes are TRBV4-3 and TRBJ2-7; maybe TRBD1 (7 bases). Trimming shortened V by 0 bases and J by 4 bases, and 16 bases separated the two germline ends. In germline, CDR1 is LGHNA, CDR2 YSLEER. The CDR3 contains 16 residues. The DNA of the CDR3 is TGCGCCAGCAGCCAAGATTCAGGCCAGGGGGGTTACGAGCAGTACTTC. It codes for CASSQDSGQGGYEQYF.

The chain joins TRBV3-1 (or the pseudogene TRBV3-2) to TRBJ1-4, with 7 nucleotides matching TRBD1. V shed 3 bases, J shed 5 bases, and the junction held 6 bases outside the gene matches. Germline V lookup: CDR1 LGHDT, CDR2 YNNKEL (reference sequence). This CDR3 comprises 15 residues. The CDR3 sequence is CASSHRTGGNEKLFF. The CDR3 bases are TGTGCCAGCAGCCACCGGACAGGTGGGAATGAAAAACTGTTTTTT.

The rearrangement joins TRBV3-1 (or the pseudogene TRBV3-2) to TRBJ1-1, with D hard to call. Germline V CDR1 and CDR2: LGHDT, YNNKEL (reference sequence). The CDR3 contains 12 residues. Trimming took 0 bases from V and 11 from J, leaving 10 bases between them. The CDR3 sequence: CASSQDMTLAFF. CDR3 in DNA: TGTGCCAGCAGCCAAGATATGACATTGGCTTTCTTT.

The V call is TRBV5-4, the J call TRBJ2-5, with TRBD2 matching 11 bases. V shed 4 bases and J 5 bases; nucleotides not matched to a gene: 7. The CDR3 runs 15 residues. CDR1 is SGHNT, CDR2 YYREEE, per germline (reference sequence). CDR3 in DNA: TGTGCCAGCAGCACGACTAGCGGGAAAACCGAGACCCAGTACTTC. Protein: CASSTTSGKTETQYF.

This clone was picked up one time. Written as DNA, the CDR3 is TGTGCCAAGCGCCGGGGTTATAGCAATCAGCCCCAGCATTTT. This encodes CAKRRGYSNQPQHF. This chain joins TRBV19 and TRBJ1-5; D call uncertain. The V gene lost 10 bases and the J gene lost 0 bases, with 13 bases spanning the gap. Germline-derived CDR1 and CDR2 are LNHDA and SQIVND (reference sequence). This CDR3 spans 14 amino acids.

The chain couples TRBV5-4 to TRBJ1-2; no reliable D call. The germline gives CDR1 SGHNT, CDR2 YYREEE (reference sequence). Trimming left V 2 bases short and J 9 bases short, with 17 bases between. The CDR3 runs 14 residues. In DNA, the CDR3 is TGTGCCAGCAGCTTTGAGGGAACCCGAGGAAGCTACACCTTC. Protein product: CASSFEGTRGSYTF.

The chain recombines TRBV11-2 with TRBJ2-7; 8 positions match TRBD1. This CDR3 has 13 residues. With V trimmed by 8 bases and J by 2 bases, 5 bases remained unmatched. Germline V gives CDR1 SGHAT, CDR2 FQNNGV. CDR3 DNA sequence: TGTGCCAGCCAGGGACAGGAGACCTACGAGCAGTACTTC. This encodes CASQGQETYEQYF.

Only one count was recorded for this clone. This chain joins TRBV7-2 and TRBJ1-6, with 9 bases lining up with TRBD1. The CDR3 is made up of 19 amino acids. V gave up 4 bases and J gave up 1 base; unmatched junction bases: 11. Germline V gene lookup returns CDR1 SGHTA and CDR2 FQGNSA. The CDR3 DNA follows: TGTGCCAGCAGCTATACTGGGGGACAGGGTTGGTCCTATAATTCACCCCTCCACTTT. Its protein product is CASSYTGGQGWSYNSPLHF.

In this sample, this clone turned up once. The V and J genes are TRBV25-1 and TRBJ1-5; possible D gene TRBD1, 6 bases. The CDR3 length is 13 residues. From germline, CDR1 is MGHDK and CDR2 SYGVNS. V was cut by 8 bases and J by 2 bases, with 10 bases left in between. DNA of the CDR3: TGTGCCAGCTCACAGGGAGGCAATCAGCCCCAGCATTTT. It codes for CASSQGGNQPQHF.

The V gene is TRBV27, the J gene TRBJ2-7, with 7 bases aligning to TRBD1. The CDR3 runs 13 residues. Germline V CDR1 and CDR2: MNHEY, SMNVEV (reference sequence). Trimming removed 10 bases from V and 4 bases from J; junction bases left unmatched: 10. CDR3 sequence: CATWKTGRYEQYF. The CDR3 DNA reads as TGTGCCACCTGGAAGACAGGGAGATACGAGCAGTACTTC.

A single count supports this clone. The rearrangement joins TRBV11-2 to TRBJ2-7; TRBD1 aligns across 8 bases. J lost 5 bases, V lost 5 bases, and 11 bases had no gene match. This CDR3 spans 15 amino acids. Germline V gene lookup returns CDR1 SGHAT and CDR2 FQNNGV. The DNA for the CDR3 is TGTGCCAGCAGCCCTCTCAGGGGGCGTGCGAACGAGCAGTACTTC. It codes for CASSPLRGRANEQYF.

The table lists this clone with a count of one. This chain joins TRBV7-6 and TRBJ2-5; D is perhaps TRBD2 (7 bases). The germline CDR1 and CDR2 sequences are SGHVS and FNYEAQ. V dropped 5 bases and J dropped 5 bases, with 15 bases sitting between them. This CDR3 is built from 14 residues. The CDR3 protein is CASSPLGGGETQYF. The CDR3 region has the DNA TGTGCCAGCAGCCCCCTCGGCGGGGGCGAGACCCAGTACTTC.

Here the CDR3 DNA reads TGTGCCACCGGCCAGGCTGCAACTAATGAAAAACTGTTTTTT. This sequence encodes CATGQAATNEKLFF. This chain links TRBV30 with TRBJ1-4; D is uncertain. Germline loops: CDR1 GTSNPN, CDR2 SVGIG (reference sequence). CDR3 length: 14 residues. V lost 8 bases and J 0 bases, leaving 13 bases between the germline ends. Complete variable domain (other parts from reference TRBV30 and TRBJ1-4): SQTIHQWPATLVQPVGSPLSLECTVEGTSNPNLYWYRQAAGRGLQLLFYSVGIGQISSEVPQNLSASRPQDRQFILSSKKLLLSDSGFYLCATGQAATNEKLFFGSGTQLSVL.